The 29 T cell receptor beta chains given below trace back to one sample, sequenced in a study of identical twins. One entry per CDR3 protein, called by TCRdb with MiXCR from the 5' RACE reads. The data contain 650,000 to 800,000 distinct CDR3 sequences, 8% to 9% of them singletons. In addition, the sample was reused for a study of yellow fever vaccine responses in identical twins.

The sequencing input was PBMCs. Source of these receptors: a woman in her late teens or twenties in good health.

A few counts support this clonotype. This chain uses TRBV5-6 with TRBJ2-2; D ambiguous. V dropped 0 bases and J dropped 7 bases, with 4 bases sitting between them. Germline V gene data show CDR1 as SGHDT and CDR2 as YYEEEE. This CDR3 region has 12 residues. The CDR3 is CASSLGYGELFF. The CDR3 coding sequence is TGTGCCAGCAGCTTGGGGTACGGGGAGCTGTTTTTT. The full variable domain, rest sourced from reference TRBV5-6 and TRBJ2-2, is DAGVTQSPTHLIKTRGQQVTLRCSPKSGHDTVSWYQQALGQGPQFIFQYYEEEERQRGNFPDRFSGHQFPNYSSELNVNALLLGDSALYLCASSLGYGELFFGEGSRLTVL.

This clonotype was detected a few times. This rearrangement joins TRBV12-3 or TRBV12-4 to TRBJ1-1, with unresolved D. The CDR3 is 18 residues long. Trimming stripped 6 bases from V and 0 bases from J, with 23 bases between. CDR3 loop: CASSPLEAGTQLNTEAFF. CDR3 DNA: TGTGCCAGCAGCCCCCTTGAGGCGGGCACACAACTGAACACTGAAGCTTTCTTT.

The table lists this clonotype with a few counts. This sequence joins TRBV7-2 and TRBJ2-3; possible D gene TRBD2, 5 bases. Germline CDR1 is SGHTA and CDR2 is FQGNSA. Trimming stripped 8 bases from V and 2 bases from J, with 11 bases between. The CDR3 sequence is 13 residues long. DNA for the CDR3: TGTGCCAGCCGTCGGGGAATCACAGATACGCAGTATTTT. This translates into CASRRGITDTQYF. The full variable domain, in which reference TRBV7-2 and TRBJ2-3 provide the parts outside the CDR3, is GAGVSQSPSNKVTEKGKDVELRCDPISGHTALYWYRQSLGQGLEFLIYFQGNSAPDKSGLPSDRFSAERTGGSVSTLTIQRTQQEDSAVYLCASRRGITDTQYFGPGTRLTVL.

This clonotype was found many times. V and J are TRBV7-8 and TRBJ2-7; 9 nucleotides match TRBD1. Germline V gives CDR1 SGHVS, CDR2 FQNEAQ. The CDR3 sequence is 14 residues long. Trimming cost V 4 bases and J 5 bases; bases outside gene matches: 6. The CDR3 region is CASSYRDRDHEQYF. The CDR3 DNA reads as TGTGCCAGCAGCTACCGGGACAGGGATCACGAGCAGTACTTC.

This clonotype was detected ten times or more. The chain couples TRBV24-1 to TRBJ1-2; no firm D call. CDR1 is KGHDR and CDR2 is SFDVKD in the germline V gene. V was cut by 4 bases and J by 4 bases, with 12 bases left in between. The CDR3 is 14 amino acids. The CDR3 bases are TGTGCCACCAGTGACTTCGGGAGGAGCTATGGCTACACCTTC. Translating it yields CATSDFGRSYGYTF.

This chain joins TRBV4-2 and TRBJ2-1; TRBD2 aligns across 7 bases. The trim removed 0 bases at V and 2 bases at J, leaving 7 bases unmatched. Germline values: CDR1 LGHNA, CDR2 YNFKEQ. The CDR3 sequence is 17 residues long. CDR3 nucleotides: TGTGCCAGCAGCCAAGAGTCAAGCGGGACTCCCTACAATGAGCAGTTCTTC. This sequence encodes CASSQESSGTPYNEQFF.

This sequence joins TRBV27 and TRBJ2-1, with D possibly matching TRBD1 (6 bases). Trimming cost V 5 bases and J 1 base, with 9 bases left between them. CDR1 MNHEY and CDR2 SMNVEV come from the germline V gene (reference sequence). The length of the CDR3 is 14 residues. The CDR3 spells CASSIQGSYNEQFF. In nucleotides, the CDR3 is TGTGCCAGCAGTATACAGGGTTCCTACAATGAGCAGTTCTTC.

This clonotype has a handful of counts. This rearrangement joins TRBV30 to TRBJ2-5; D unclear. The CDR3 totals 12 residues. The germline V and J ends were trimmed by 1 base and 5 bases, with 8 bases remaining between them. Germline assignment: CDR1 GTSNPN and CDR2 SVGIG (reference sequence). CDR3 in DNA: TGTGCCTGGAGTGCGGCCGGGGAGACCCAGTACTTC. This encodes CAWSAAGETQYF.

This clonotype was counted many times. This chain joins TRBV5-1 and TRBJ2-3; TRBD1 matches 10 bases. The junction had 15 bases not matched to a gene; V was cut back by 4 bases and J by 7 bases. This CDR3 contains 17 residues. Germline lookup yields CDR1 SGHRS and CDR2 YFSETQ. As DNA, the CDR3 is TGCGCCAGCAGCCCCTACGGCGAGACAGGGGGCGCGAATACGCAGTATTTT. Translating it yields CASSPYGETGGANTQYF.

This clonotype was observed a few times. The chain couples TRBV27 to TRBJ2-7, with 7 bases lining up with TRBD1. V dropped 5 bases and J dropped 6; count of bases not matched to a gene: 10. The CDR3 has 14 residues. Germline V CDR1 and CDR2: MNHEY, SMNVEV (reference sequence). CDR3 coding DNA: TGTGCCAGCAGTCTGTCGAGGGGGCACGCCGAGCAGTACTTC. It yields the protein CASSLSRGHAEQYF.

This sequence joins TRBV7-9 and TRBJ2-4, with D perhaps matching TRBD2 (5 bases). The CDR3 contains 13 residues. Trimming stripped 6 bases from V and 7 bases from J, with 13 bases between. Germline V gene lookup returns CDR1 SEHNR and CDR2 FQNEAQ (reference sequence). CDR3: CASRDSLNNIQYF. CDR3 nucleotide sequence: TGTGCCAGCAGGGACTCACTCAATAACATTCAGTACTTC.

V and J are TRBV27 and TRBJ2-4, with 7 bases identical to TRBD2. Unmatched junction bases numbered 18, after V lost 6 bases and J lost 1 base. CDR1 and CDR2 (germline): MNHEY, SMNVEV (reference sequence). CDR3 length: 19 residues. This chain's CDR3 is CASSAKVAAGIFAKNIQYF. The DNA for the CDR3 is TGTGCCAGCAGCGCGAAGGTAGCAGCGGGGATATTTGCCAAAAACATTCAGTACTTC.

This chain joins TRBV6-1 and TRBJ2-6; perhaps TRBD1 as D (5 bases). Germline CDR1 is MNHNS and CDR2 is SASEGT. With 6 bases removed from V and 0 bases from J, the gap between germline ends came to 12 bases. This CDR3 has 16 residues. The CDR3 DNA sequence: TGTGCCAGCAGCTCGACAGTCGACTCTGGGGCCAACGTCCTGACTTTC. Translation: CASSSTVDSGANVLTF.

This clonotype was counted many times. This sequence joins TRBV7-9 and TRBJ2-1, with 10 bases lining up with TRBD2. The V gene end was trimmed by 6 bases and the J gene end by 4 bases; junction bases not matched to a gene: 3. CDR1 and CDR2 from the germline V gene are SEHNR and FQNEAQ (reference sequence). This CDR3 spans 14 amino acids. The CDR3 sequence: CASSPGLAYNEQFF. Written as DNA, the CDR3 is TGTGCCAGCAGTCCGGGACTAGCGTACAATGAGCAGTTCTTC.

This clonotype came up a few times. J is TRBJ2-2 and V is TRBV6-2 or TRBV6-3; D gene unclear. The CDR3 spans 14 residues. Germline CDR1 MNHEY, CDR2 SVGEGT. V shed 0 bases and J shed 1 base, with 3 bases lying between them. The CDR3: CASSYSMNTGELFF. The CDR3 nucleotides are TGTGCCAGCAGTTACTCCATGAACACCGGGGAGCTGTTTTTT.

This clonotype was counted ten times or more. The V gene is TRBV7-9, the J gene TRBJ2-5, with a tentative D call TRBD1 (5 bases). Germline V gene data show CDR1 as SEHNR and CDR2 as FQNEAQ (reference sequence). This CDR3 has 14 residues. V was clipped by 3 bases and J by 2 bases, with 10 bases between them. CDR3 region: CASSLDTEQETQYF. DNA for the CDR3: TGTGCCAGCAGCTTGGACACGGAACAAGAGACCCAGTACTTC.

This clonotype was seen ten or more times. The V and J genes are TRBV12-3 or TRBV12-4 and TRBJ2-1, with 9 bases that match TRBD2. The length of the CDR3 is 15 residues. The J segment lost 9 bases and the V segment lost 6 bases, leaving 12 bases of the junction unmatched. The CDR3 bases are TGTGCCAGCAGCAACCCGCCGGGACTAGCTATTGAGCAGTTCTTC. Its translation: CASSNPPGLAIEQFF.

This clonotype was seen a handful of times. The chain combines TRBV20-1 with TRBJ1-1; 7 bases agree with TRBD1. The V segment lost 5 bases and the J segment 2 bases; nucleotides outside the gene matches: 8. The V gene's germline CDR1 is DFQATT and CDR2 SNEGSKA (reference sequence). The CDR3 spans 14 residues. CDR3 sequence: CSAPTQGLNTEAFF. CDR3 in DNA: TGCAGTGCTCCTACACAGGGGCTTAACACTGAAGCTTTCTTT.

This clonotype has only a few counts. The chain has TRBV7-9 and TRBJ2-7; D is unclear. Germline CDR1 is SEHNR and CDR2 is FQNEAQ (reference sequence). The CDR3 contains 12 residues. V lost 1 base to trimming and J lost 6 bases, with 7 bases between them. The CDR3 region is CASSLEQSEQYF. Written as DNA, the CDR3 is TGTGCCAGCAGCTTAGAACAGAGCGAGCAGTACTTC.

The chain recombines TRBV7-8 with TRBJ2-1, with unresolved D. V lost 1 base to trimming and J lost 2 bases, with 6 bases between them. The CDR3 loop spans 14 amino acids. CDR1 is SGHVS and CDR2 is FQNEAQ in the germline V gene. The CDR3 loop is CASSLVTTYNEQFF. CDR3 DNA sequence: TGTGCCAGCAGCTTAGTGACAACCTACAATGAGCAGTTCTTC.

The chain combines TRBV12-3 or TRBV12-4 with TRBJ2-1, with D possibly being TRBD2 (6 bases). CDR3 length equals 15 residues. Between the trimmed V and J ends, which lost 4 bases and 9 bases, there was a span of 19 bases. CDR3 sequence (DNA): TGTGCCAGCAGTTCCTCGGACTATCCTCGAGGTGAGCAGTTCTTC. It translates to CASSSSDYPRGEQFF.

This clonotype appeared many times. The chain joins TRBV29-1 to TRBJ2-3; TRBD1 matches 9 bases. In germline, CDR1 is SQVTM, CDR2 ANQGSEA. The trim removed 3 bases at V and 6 bases at J, leaving 4 bases unmatched. There are 13 residues in the CDR3. Written as DNA, the CDR3 is TGCAGCGTTGAGTACAGGGGGCGGGATACGCAGTATTTT. Amino acid sequence: CSVEYRGRDTQYF.

This clonotype was seen more than once but under ten times. The chain employs TRBV2 and TRBJ2-6, with D unresolved. The CDR3 loop spans 19 amino acids. The germline gives CDR1 SNHLY, CDR2 FYNNEI. Trimming removed 7 bases at V and 0 bases at J, with 22 bases between. The CDR3 DNA reads as TGTGCCAGCATGTTATCACACTCAGACGTGAGCTCTGGGGCCAACGTCCTGACTTTC. Translation gives CASMLSHSDVSSGANVLTF.

This rearrangement joins TRBV21-1 to TRBJ2-3; TRBD1 is taken as the D call from the table, unchecked against the DNA. TRBV21-1 is a pseudogene locus. The CDR3 is made up of 12 amino acids. This CDR3 reads CASKQGGDTQYF. The CDR3 nucleotides read TGTGCCAGCAAACAGGGAGGAGATACGCAGTATTTT.

This clonotype was picked up a small number of times. The V and J genes are TRBV20-1 and TRBJ2-1; 14 bases are a match to TRBD2. The CDR3 loop spans 13 amino acids. Germline-derived CDR1 and CDR2 are DFQATT and SNEGSKA (reference sequence). For the CDR3, the DNA is TGCAGCTCGGGACTAGCGGGAGTCCATGAGCAGTTCTTC. It yields the protein CSSGLAGVHEQFF.

The chain carries TRBV6-1 and TRBJ2-1; tentatively, D is TRBD1 (6 bases). The CDR3 spans 14 residues. The germline V gene has CDR1 MNHNS and CDR2 SASEGT. V lost 5 bases and J lost 5, with 13 bases in between. The CDR3 region has the DNA TGTGCCAGCAGTCGGACAGAGTACGACAATGAGCAGTTCTTC. As protein: CASSRTEYDNEQFF.

The V gene is TRBV19, the J gene TRBJ2-1; D tentatively fits TRBD1 or TRBD2 (5 bases each). Trimming pared 2 bases from V and 5 bases from J, leaving 10 bases between. The length of the CDR3 is 14 residues. Per germline, CDR1 LNHDA and CDR2 SQIVND (reference sequence). The CDR3 here is CASSISGGHNEQFF. The CDR3 region has the DNA TGTGCCAGTAGTATATCTGGGGGACACAATGAGCAGTTCTTC.

This clonotype was counted only a few times. The chain recombines TRBV11-2 with TRBJ2-7; a weak D match, TRBD2 (5 bases). The ends were cut back, 3 bases at V and 10 bases at J, with 16 bases in the middle. This CDR3 is built from 13 residues. CDR1 and CDR2 (germline): SGHAT, FQNNGV. The CDR3 sequence: CASSFPAVPFQYF. DNA for the CDR3: TGTGCCAGCAGCTTTCCAGCGGTCCCCTTCCAGTACTTC.

The gene calls are TRBV6-2 or TRBV6-3 and TRBJ2-7; TRBD1 aligns across 9 bases. Germline V lookup: CDR1 MNHEY, CDR2 SVGEGT. Losses at the gene ends were 2 bases for V and 8 bases for J; bases not matched to a gene: 7. This CDR3 is built from 14 residues. The CDR3 is CASSYRQGVDKQYF. Here the CDR3 DNA reads TGTGCCAGCAGTTACCGACAGGGGGTAGACAAGCAGTACTTC.